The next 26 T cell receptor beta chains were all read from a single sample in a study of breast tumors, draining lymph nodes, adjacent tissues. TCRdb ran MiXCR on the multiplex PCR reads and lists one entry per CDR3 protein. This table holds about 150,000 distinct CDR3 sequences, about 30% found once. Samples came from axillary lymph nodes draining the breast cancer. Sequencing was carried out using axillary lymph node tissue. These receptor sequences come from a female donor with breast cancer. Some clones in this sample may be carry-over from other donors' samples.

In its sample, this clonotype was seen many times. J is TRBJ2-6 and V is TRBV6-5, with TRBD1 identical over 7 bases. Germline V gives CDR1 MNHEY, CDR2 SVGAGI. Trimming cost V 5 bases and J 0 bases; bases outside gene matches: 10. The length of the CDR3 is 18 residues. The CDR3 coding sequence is TGTGCCAGCAGTGCAGACAGGGTGACCCTCTCTGGGGCCAACGTCCTGACTTTC. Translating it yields CASSADRVTLSGANVLTF.

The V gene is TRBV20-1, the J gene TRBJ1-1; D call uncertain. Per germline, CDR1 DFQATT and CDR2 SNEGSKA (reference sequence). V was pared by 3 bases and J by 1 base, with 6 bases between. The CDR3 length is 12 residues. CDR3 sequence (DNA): TGCAGTGCTAGTTACCAGAACACTGAAGCTTTCTTT. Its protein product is CSASYQNTEAFF.

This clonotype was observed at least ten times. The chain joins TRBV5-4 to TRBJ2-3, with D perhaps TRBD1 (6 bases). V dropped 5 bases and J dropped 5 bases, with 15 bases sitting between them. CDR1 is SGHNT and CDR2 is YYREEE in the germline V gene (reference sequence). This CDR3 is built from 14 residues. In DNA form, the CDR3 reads TGTGCCAGCAGTTCAACCGACAGGATAGATACGCAGTATTTT. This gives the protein CASSSTDRIDTQYF.

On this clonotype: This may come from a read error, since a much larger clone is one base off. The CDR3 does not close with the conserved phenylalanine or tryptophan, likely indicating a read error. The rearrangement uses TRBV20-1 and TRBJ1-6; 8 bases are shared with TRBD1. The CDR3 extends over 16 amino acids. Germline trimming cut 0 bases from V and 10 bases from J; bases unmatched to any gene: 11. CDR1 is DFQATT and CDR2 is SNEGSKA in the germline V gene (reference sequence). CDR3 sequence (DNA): TGCAGTGCTAGAGAGACAGGGGTTGGGGCTTACTCACCCCTCCACTCT. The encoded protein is CSARETGVGAYSPLHS.

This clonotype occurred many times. CDR3 protein: CATSDFSSGETQYF. The DNA for the CDR3 is TGTGCCACCAGTGATTTCTCCAGCGGGGAGACCCAGTACTTC. The rearrangement uses TRBV24-1 and TRBJ2-5, with D possibly TRBD2 on 6 matching bases. This CDR3 contains 14 residues. The V gene lost 1 base and the J gene lost 5 bases, with 10 bases spanning the gap. The germline V gene has CDR1 KGHDR and CDR2 SFDVKD.

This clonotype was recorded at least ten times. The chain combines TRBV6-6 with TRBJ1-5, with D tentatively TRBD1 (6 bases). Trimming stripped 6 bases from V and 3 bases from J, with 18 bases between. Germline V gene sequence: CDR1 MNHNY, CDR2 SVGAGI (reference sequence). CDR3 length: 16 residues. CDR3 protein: CASSREQGVNNQPQHF. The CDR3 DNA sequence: TGTGCCAGCAGCCGCGAACAGGGAGTGAACAATCAGCCCCAGCATTTT.

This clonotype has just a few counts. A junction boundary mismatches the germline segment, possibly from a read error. CDR3 sequence: CASSHSGPASPSTDTQYF. In DNA form, the CDR3 reads TGTGCCAGCAGTCACTCTGGGCCAGCCAGCCCGAGCACAGATACGCAGTATTTT. The rearrangement joins TRBV6-5 to TRBJ2-3; D is ambiguous. CDR1 and CDR2 from the germline V gene are MNHEY and SVGAGI. The CDR3 is 18 residues long.

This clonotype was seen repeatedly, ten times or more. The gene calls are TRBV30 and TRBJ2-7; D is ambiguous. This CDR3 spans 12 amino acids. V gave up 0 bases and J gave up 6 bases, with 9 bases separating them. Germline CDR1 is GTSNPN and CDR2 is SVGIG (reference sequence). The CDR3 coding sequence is TGTGCCTGGAGTGTACCTGCCGGCGAGCAGTACTTC. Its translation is CAWSVPAGEQYF.

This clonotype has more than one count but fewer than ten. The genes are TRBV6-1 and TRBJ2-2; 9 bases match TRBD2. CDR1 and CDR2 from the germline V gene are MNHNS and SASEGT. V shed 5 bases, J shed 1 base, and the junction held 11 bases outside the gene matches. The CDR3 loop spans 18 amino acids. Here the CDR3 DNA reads TGTGCCAGCAGTCAAGTTGAGGCGGGGGGGCTGAACACCGGGGAGCTGTTTTTT. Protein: CASSQVEAGGLNTGELFF.

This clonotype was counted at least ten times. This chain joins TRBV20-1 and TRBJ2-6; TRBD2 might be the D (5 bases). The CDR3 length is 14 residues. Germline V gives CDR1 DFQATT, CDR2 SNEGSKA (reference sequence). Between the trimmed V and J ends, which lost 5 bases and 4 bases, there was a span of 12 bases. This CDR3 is CSADGLSGANVLTF. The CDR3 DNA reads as TGCAGTGCTGACGGACTTTCCGGGGCCAACGTCCTGACTTTC.

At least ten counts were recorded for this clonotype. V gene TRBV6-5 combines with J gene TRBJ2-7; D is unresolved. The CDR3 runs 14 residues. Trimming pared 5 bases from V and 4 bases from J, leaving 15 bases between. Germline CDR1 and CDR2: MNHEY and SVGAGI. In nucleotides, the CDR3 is TGTGCCAGCAGTCACGGGCGTAGGGCATACGAGCAGTACTTC. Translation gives CASSHGRRAYEQYF.

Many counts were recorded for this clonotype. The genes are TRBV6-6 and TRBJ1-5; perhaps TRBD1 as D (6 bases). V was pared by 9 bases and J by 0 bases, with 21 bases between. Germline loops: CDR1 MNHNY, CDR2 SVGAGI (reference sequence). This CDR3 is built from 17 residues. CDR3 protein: CASMGGKTSVSNQPQHF. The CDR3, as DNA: TGTGCCAGTATGGGGGGCAAAACATCGGTTAGCAATCAGCCCCAGCATTTT.

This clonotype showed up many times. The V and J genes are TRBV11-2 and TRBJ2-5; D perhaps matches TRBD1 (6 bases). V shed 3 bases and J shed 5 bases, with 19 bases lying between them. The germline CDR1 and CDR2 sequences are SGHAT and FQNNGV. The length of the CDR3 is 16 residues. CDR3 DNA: TGTGCCAGCAGCTTGGTGTGGGACACGGGGCTGGAGACCCAGTACTTC. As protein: CASSLVWDTGLETQYF.

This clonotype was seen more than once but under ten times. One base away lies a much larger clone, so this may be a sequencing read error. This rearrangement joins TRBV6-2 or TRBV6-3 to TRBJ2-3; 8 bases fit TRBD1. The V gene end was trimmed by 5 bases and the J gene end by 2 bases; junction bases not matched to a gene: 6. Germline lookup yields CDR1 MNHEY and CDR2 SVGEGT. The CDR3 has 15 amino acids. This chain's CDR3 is CASSHGQGYTDTQYF. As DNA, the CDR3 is TGTGCCAGCAGTCACGGACAGGGTTACACAGATACGCAGTATTTT.

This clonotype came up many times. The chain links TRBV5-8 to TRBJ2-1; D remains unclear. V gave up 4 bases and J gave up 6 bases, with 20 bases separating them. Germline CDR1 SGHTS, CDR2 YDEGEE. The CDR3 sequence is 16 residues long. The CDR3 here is CASSHQRLGVRNEQFF. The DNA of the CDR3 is TGTGCCAGCAGCCATCAAAGACTTGGAGTACGCAATGAGCAGTTCTTC.

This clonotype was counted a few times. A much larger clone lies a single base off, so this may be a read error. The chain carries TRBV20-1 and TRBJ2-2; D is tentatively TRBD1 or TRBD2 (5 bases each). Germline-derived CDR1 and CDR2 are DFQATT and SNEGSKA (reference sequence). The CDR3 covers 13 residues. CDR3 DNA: TGCAGTGTACGGGCCGCGAACACCGGGGCGCTGTTTTTT. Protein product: CSVRAANTGALFF.

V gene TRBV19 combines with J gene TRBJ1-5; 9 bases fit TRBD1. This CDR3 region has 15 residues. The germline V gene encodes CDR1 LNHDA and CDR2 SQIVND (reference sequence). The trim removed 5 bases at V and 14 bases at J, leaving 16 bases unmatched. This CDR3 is CASSGRLGQGYNEHF. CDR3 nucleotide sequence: TGTGCCAGTAGTGGGAGGCTGGGACAGGGATACAATGAGCATTTT.

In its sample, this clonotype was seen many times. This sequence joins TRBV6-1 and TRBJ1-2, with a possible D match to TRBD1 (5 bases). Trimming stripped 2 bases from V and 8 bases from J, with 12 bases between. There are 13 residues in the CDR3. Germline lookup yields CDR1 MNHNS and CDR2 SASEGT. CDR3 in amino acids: CASSERRGTGYTF. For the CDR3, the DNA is TGTGCCAGCAGTGAACGGCGAGGGACCGGCTACACCTTC.

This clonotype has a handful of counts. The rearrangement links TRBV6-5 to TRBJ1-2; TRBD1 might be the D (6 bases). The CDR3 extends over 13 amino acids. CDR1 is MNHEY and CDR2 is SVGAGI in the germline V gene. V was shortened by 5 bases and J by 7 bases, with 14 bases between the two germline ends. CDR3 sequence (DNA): TGTGCCAGCAGTCCTCAGAGGGGGGGTGGCTACACCTTC. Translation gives CASSPQRGGGYTF.

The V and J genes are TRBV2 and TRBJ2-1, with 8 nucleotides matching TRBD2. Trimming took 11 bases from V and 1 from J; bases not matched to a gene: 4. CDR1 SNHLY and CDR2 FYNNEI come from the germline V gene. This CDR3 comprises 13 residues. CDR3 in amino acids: CAGGGTSYNEQFF. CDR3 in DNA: TGTGCCGGCGGGGGGACGTCCTACAATGAGCAGTTCTTC.

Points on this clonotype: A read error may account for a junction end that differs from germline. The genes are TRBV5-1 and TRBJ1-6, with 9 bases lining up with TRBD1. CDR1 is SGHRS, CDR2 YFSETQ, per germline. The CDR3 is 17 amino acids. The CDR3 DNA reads TGCGCCGGCAGCTTGGCGGGACAGGGAGTACGGAATTCACCCCTCCACTTC. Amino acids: CAGSLAGQGVRNSPLHF.

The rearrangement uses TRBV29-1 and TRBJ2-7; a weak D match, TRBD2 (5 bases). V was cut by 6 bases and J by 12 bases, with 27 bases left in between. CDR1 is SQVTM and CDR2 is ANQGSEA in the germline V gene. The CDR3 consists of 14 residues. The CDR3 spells CSVKEEDFLGGRYF. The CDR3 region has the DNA TGCAGCGTCAAAGAGGAGGATTTCCTGGGCGGGCGGTACTTC.

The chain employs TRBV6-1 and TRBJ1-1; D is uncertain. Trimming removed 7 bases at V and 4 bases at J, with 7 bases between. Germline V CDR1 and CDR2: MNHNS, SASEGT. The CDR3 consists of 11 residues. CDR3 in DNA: TGTGCCAGCAAGGAGGGCACTGAAGCTTTCTTT. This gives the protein CASKEGTEAFF.

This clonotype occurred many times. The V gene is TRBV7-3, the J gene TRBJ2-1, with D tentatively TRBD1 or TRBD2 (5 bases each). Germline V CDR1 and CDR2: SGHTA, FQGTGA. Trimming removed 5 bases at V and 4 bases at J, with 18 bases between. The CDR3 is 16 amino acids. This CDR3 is CASSHRRDGEYNEQFF. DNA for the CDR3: TGTGCCAGCAGCCATCGCCGGGACGGAGAGTACAATGAGCAGTTCTTC.

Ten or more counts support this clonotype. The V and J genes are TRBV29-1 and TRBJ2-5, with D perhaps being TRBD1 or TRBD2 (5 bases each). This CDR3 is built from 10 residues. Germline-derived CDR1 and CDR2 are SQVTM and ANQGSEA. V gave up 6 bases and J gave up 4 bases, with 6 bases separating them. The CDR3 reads CSVGPETQYF. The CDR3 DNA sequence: TGCAGCGTGGGACCAGAGACCCAGTACTTC.

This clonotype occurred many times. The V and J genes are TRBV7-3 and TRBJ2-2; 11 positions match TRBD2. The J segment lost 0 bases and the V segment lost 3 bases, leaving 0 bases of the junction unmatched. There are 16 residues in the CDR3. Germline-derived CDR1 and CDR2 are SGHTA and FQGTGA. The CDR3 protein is CASSLGLAANTGELFF. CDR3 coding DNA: TGTGCCAGCAGCTTGGGACTAGCGGCGAACACCGGGGAGCTGTTTTTT. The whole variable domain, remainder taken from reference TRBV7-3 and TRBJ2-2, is GAGVSQTPSNKVTEKGKYVELRCDPISGHTALYWYRQSLGQGPEFLIYFQGTGAADDSGLPNDRFFAVRPEGSVSTLKIQRTERGDSAVYLCASSLGLAANTGELFFGEGSRLTVL.